Listed below are T cell receptor beta chains from one sample, sequenced in a study of response to subunit inactivated influenza vaccine. TCRdb reprocessed the RT-PCR reads via MiXCR and lists one record per CDR3 protein. This sample yields roughly 570,000 distinct CDR3 sequences, of which 11% to 15% are seen a single time; 8.5% to 14% belongs to the top ten. The material sequenced was PBMCs from blood, taken 11 to 12 days after vaccination. The receptors here all came from a man between 50 and 59 years old who received an inactivated influenza vaccine. Each CDR3 is given with its conserved first and last residue. The order of the fields is clone size, D gene, J gene, V gene, CDR3 protein, CDR3 DNA. D genes are given only for firm matches. Clone sizes are given selectively: once, few, many, or a class where the clone is expanded.

clone_size: few
d_call: TRBD1
j_call: TRBJ1-1
v_call: TRBV7-2
cdr3_aa: CASKTGRATEAFF
cdr3_nt: TGTGCCAGCAAGACAGGGCGGGCCACTGAAGCTTTCTTT

clone_size: .
d_call: .
j_call: TRBJ1-1
v_call: TRBV12-3/TRBV12-4
cdr3_aa: CASTLGANTEAFF
cdr3_nt: TGTGCCAGCACTTTGGGAGCTAACACTGAAGCTTTCTTT

clone_size: few
d_call: .
j_call: TRBJ2-2
v_call: TRBV27
cdr3_aa: CATCPALADTGELFF
cdr3_nt: TGTGCCACCTGCCCAGCTCTAGCTGACACCGGGGAGCTGTTTTTT

clone_size: .
d_call: .
j_call: TRBJ2-1
v_call: TRBV9
cdr3_aa: CASSVGSGQSSYNEQFF
cdr3_nt: TGTGCCAGCAGCGTAGGTTCCGGTCAGAGCTCCTACAATGAGCAGTTCTTC

clone_size: many
d_call: .
j_call: TRBJ2-3
v_call: TRBV4-3
cdr3_aa: CASSQDISGTDTQYF
cdr3_nt: TGCGCCAGCAGCCAAGATATATCGGGGACAGATACGCAGTATTTT

clone_size: .
d_call: .
j_call: TRBJ1-5
v_call: TRBV5-8
cdr3_aa: CASSLVLYSNQPQHF
cdr3_nt: TGTGCCAGCAGCTTGGTGCTGTATAGCAATCAGCCCCAGCATTTT

clone_size: .
d_call: .
j_call: TRBJ2-7
v_call: TRBV20-1
cdr3_aa: CSARDIDYEQYF
cdr3_nt: TGCAGTGCTAGAGATATTGACTACGAGCAGTACTTC

clone_size: many
d_call: .
j_call: TRBJ1-1
v_call: TRBV6-4
cdr3_aa: CASSETRNTEAFF
cdr3_nt: TGTGCCAGCAGTGAAACACGGAACACTGAAGCTTTCTTT

clone_size: few
d_call: .
j_call: TRBJ2-7
v_call: TRBV5-1
cdr3_aa: CASSLVIGPLMSYEQYF
cdr3_nt: TGCGCCAGCAGCTTGGTCATCGGACCCCTGATGAGCTACGAGCAGTACTTC

clone_size: .
d_call: .
j_call: TRBJ1-1
v_call: TRBV7-2
cdr3_aa: CASSFFRSEAFF
cdr3_nt: TGTGCCAGCAGCTTTTTTAGGTCTGAAGCTTTCTTT

clone_size: .
d_call: TRBD1
j_call: TRBJ1-3
v_call: TRBV7-9
cdr3_aa: CASSLTTGSGNTIYF
cdr3_nt: TGTGCCAGCAGCTTAACGACAGGGTCTGGAAACACCATATATTTT

clone_size: .
d_call: TRBD1
j_call: TRBJ1-5
v_call: TRBV2
cdr3_aa: CASSENRGGNQPQHF
cdr3_nt: TGTGCCAGCAGTGAGAACAGGGGTGGCAATCAGCCCCAGCATTTT

clone_size: .
d_call: .
j_call: TRBJ1-3
v_call: TRBV15
cdr3_aa: CATSSGGAGNTIYF
cdr3_nt: TGTGCCACCAGCTCGGGCGGGGCTGGAAACACCATATATTTT

clone_size: few
d_call: TRBD2
j_call: TRBJ2-1
v_call: TRBV2
cdr3_aa: CASRQREAAPYNEQFF
cdr3_nt: TGTGCCAGCAGGCAGCGGGAGGCCGCCCCCTACAATGAGCAGTTCTTC

clone_size: few
d_call: .
j_call: TRBJ2-1
v_call: TRBV9
cdr3_aa: CASSVGGGRSSYNEQFF
cdr3_nt: TGTGCCAGCAGCGTAGGTGGAGGGAGGAGCTCCTACAATGAGCAGTTCTTC

clone_size: .
d_call: TRBD1
j_call: TRBJ2-1
v_call: TRBV7-8
cdr3_aa: CASSGGTGTSSYNEQFF
cdr3_nt: TGTGCCAGCAGCGGGGGGACAGGGACCTCATCCTACAATGAGCAGTTCTTC

clone_size: .
d_call: .
j_call: TRBJ2-7
v_call: TRBV27
cdr3_aa: CASSLLWSSYEQYF
cdr3_nt: TGTGCCAGCAGTTTATTGTGGAGCTCCTACGAGCAGTACTTC

clone_size: few
d_call: TRBD2
j_call: TRBJ2-1
v_call: TRBV20-1
cdr3_aa: CSARVAGGSYNEQFF
cdr3_nt: TGCAGTGCTAGAGTAGCGGGGGGGTCCTACAATGAGCAGTTCTTC

clone_size: few
d_call: .
j_call: TRBJ2-7
v_call: TRBV29-1
cdr3_aa: CSVEDRVYEQYF
cdr3_nt: TGCAGCGTTGAAGATCGAGTCTACGAGCAGTACTTC

clone_size: few
d_call: .
j_call: TRBJ2-6
v_call: TRBV28
cdr3_aa: CASTGGSGANVLTF
cdr3_nt: TGTGCCAGCACCGGAGGATCTGGGGCCAACGTCCTGACTTTC

clone_size: .
d_call: .
j_call: TRBJ2-2
v_call: TRBV7-9
cdr3_aa: CASSLASGWELFF
cdr3_nt: TGTGCCAGCAGCTTAGCTTCAGGCTGGGAGCTGTTTTTT

clone_size: .
d_call: .
j_call: TRBJ2-5
v_call: TRBV21-1
cdr3_aa: CASSALTDQETQYF
cdr3_nt: TGTGCCAGCAGCGCCCTAACAGATCAAGAGACCCAGTACTTC

clone_size: few
d_call: .
j_call: TRBJ2-2
v_call: TRBV19
cdr3_aa: CASKEEGLDTGELFF
cdr3_nt: TGTGCCAGTAAAGAGGAGGGTTTAGACACCGGGGAGCTGTTTTTT

clone_size: .
d_call: .
j_call: TRBJ2-1
v_call: TRBV2
cdr3_aa: CASSEAGRAQFF
cdr3_nt: TGTGCCAGCAGTGAAGCTGGCAGGGCCCAGTTCTTC

clone_size: many
d_call: .
j_call: TRBJ2-7
v_call: TRBV5-5
cdr3_aa: CASSWGITYEQYF
cdr3_nt: TGTGCCAGCAGCTGGGGTATTACCTACGAGCAGTACTTC

clone_size: few
d_call: TRBD1
j_call: TRBJ1-3
v_call: TRBV20-1
cdr3_aa: CSARPGTGFGNTIYF
cdr3_nt: TGCAGTGCTCGCCCCGGGACAGGGTTCGGAAACACCATATATTTT

clone_size: .
d_call: TRBD1
j_call: TRBJ2-6
v_call: TRBV29-1
cdr3_aa: CSAGTGPSGVLTF
cdr3_nt: TGCAGCGCCGGGACAGGGCCCTCCGGGGTCCTGACTTTC

clone_size: few
d_call: TRBD2
j_call: TRBJ2-3
v_call: TRBV10-3
cdr3_aa: CAISGETSGSTDTQYF
cdr3_nt: TGTGCCATCAGTGGAGAGACTAGCGGGAGTACAGATACGCAGTATTTT

clone_size: few
d_call: .
j_call: TRBJ2-7
v_call: TRBV7-8
cdr3_aa: CASSSGLRVEQYF
cdr3_nt: TGTGCCAGCAGTTCCGGACTACGAGTGGAGCAGTACTTC

clone_size: few
d_call: .
j_call: TRBJ1-6
v_call: TRBV12-3/TRBV12-4
cdr3_aa: CASSSSPRGSPLHF
cdr3_nt: TGTGCCAGTTCAAGTAGCCCTAGAGGATCACCCCTCCACTTT

clone_size: few
d_call: TRBD2
j_call: TRBJ2-2
v_call: TRBV18
cdr3_aa: CASSSLTSGSDTGELFF
cdr3_nt: TGTGCCAGCTCATCGCTAACTAGCGGGAGTGACACCGGGGAGCTGTTTTTT

clone_size: .
d_call: .
j_call: TRBJ2-5
v_call: TRBV5-1
cdr3_aa: CASVSGGRETQYF
cdr3_nt: TGCGCCAGCGTCTCGGGGGGCCGGGAGACCCAGTACTTC

clone_size: .
d_call: TRBD1
j_call: TRBJ2-2
v_call: TRBV2
cdr3_aa: CASRQGQGNTGELFF
cdr3_nt: TGTGCCAGCAGGCAGGGACAGGGGAACACCGGGGAGCTGTTTTTT

clone_size: .
d_call: .
j_call: TRBJ1-6
v_call: TRBV25-1
cdr3_aa: CASSESGYASPLHF
cdr3_nt: TGTGCCAGCAGTGAATCGGGGTATGCGTCACCCCTCCACTTT

clone_size: few
d_call: TRBD2
j_call: TRBJ2-1
v_call: TRBV11-2
cdr3_aa: CASSLETGRAGNEQFF
cdr3_nt: TGTGCCAGCAGCTTAGAGACCGGGAGGGCCGGGAATGAGCAGTTCTTC

clone_size: .
d_call: .
j_call: TRBJ2-7
v_call: TRBV5-1
cdr3_aa: CASSLALTGNEQYF
cdr3_nt: TGCGCCAGCAGCCTTGCTCTTACAGGGAACGAGCAGTACTTC

clone_size: .
d_call: .
j_call: TRBJ2-7
v_call: TRBV7-8
cdr3_aa: CASSATAGAYEQYF
cdr3_nt: TGTGCCAGCAGCGCAACTGCAGGGGCCTACGAGCAGTACTTC

clone_size: .
d_call: .
j_call: TRBJ2-3
v_call: TRBV6-5
cdr3_aa: CASSYFGNPADTQYF
cdr3_nt: TGTGCCAGCAGTTACTTTGGCAATCCGGCAGATACGCAGTATTTT

clone_size: few
d_call: .
j_call: TRBJ2-1
v_call: TRBV29-1
cdr3_aa: CSAPGTAHNEQFF
cdr3_nt: TGCAGCGCCCCAGGGACTGCCCACAATGAGCAGTTCTTC

clone_size: few
d_call: .
j_call: TRBJ1-1
v_call: TRBV5-1
cdr3_aa: CASSFEGARAFF
cdr3_nt: TGCGCCAGCAGCTTCGAAGGAGCAAGAGCTTTCTTT

clone_size: few
d_call: .
j_call: TRBJ2-5
v_call: TRBV7-2
cdr3_aa: CASSLFGNRGETQYF
cdr3_nt: TGTGCCAGCAGCTTATTCGGGAATAGGGGTGAGACCCAGTACTTC

clone_size: .
d_call: .
j_call: TRBJ2-2
v_call: TRBV7-9
cdr3_aa: CAREVGELFF
cdr3_nt: TGTGCCAGGGAGGTCGGGGAGCTGTTTTTT

clone_size: few
d_call: .
j_call: TRBJ1-1
v_call: TRBV6-6
cdr3_aa: CASSYSRVQAFF
cdr3_nt: TGTGCCAGCAGTTACTCGAGGGTCCAAGCTTTCTTT

clone_size: .
d_call: .
j_call: TRBJ2-2
v_call: TRBV29-1
cdr3_aa: CSVETPNSNTGELFF
cdr3_nt: TGCAGCGTTGAAACCCCCAACTCGAACACCGGGGAGCTGTTTTTT

clone_size: .
d_call: .
j_call: TRBJ2-3
v_call: TRBV4-3
cdr3_aa: CASSQVDGGTDTQYF
cdr3_nt: TGCGCCAGCAGCCAAGTGGACGGGGGCACAGATACGCAGTATTTT

clone_size: .
d_call: TRBD2
j_call: TRBJ2-2
v_call: TRBV4-3
cdr3_aa: CASSRTVLADTGELFF
cdr3_nt: TGCGCCAGCAGCCGAACCGTCCTAGCGGACACCGGGGAGCTGTTTTTT

clone_size: few
d_call: .
j_call: TRBJ2-1
v_call: TRBV10-3
cdr3_aa: CAIRDSVDEQFF
cdr3_nt: TGTGCCATCAGGGACAGCGTCGATGAGCAGTTCTTC

clone_size: .
d_call: .
j_call: TRBJ2-1
v_call: TRBV28
cdr3_aa: CASSTRGRLALDPYNEQFF
cdr3_nt: TGTGCCAGCAGTACCAGGGGTAGGCTAGCGCTTGATCCCTACAATGAGCAGTTCTTC

clone_size: few
d_call: .
j_call: TRBJ2-3
v_call: TRBV4-3
cdr3_aa: CASSQDLGDYTDTQYF
cdr3_nt: TGCGCCAGCAGCCAAGATTTGGGCGACTACACAGATACGCAGTATTTT

clone_size: few
d_call: .
j_call: TRBJ2-6
v_call: TRBV7-2
cdr3_aa: CASSLASPGLTF
cdr3_nt: TGTGCCAGCAGCTTAGCATCCCCGGGCCTGACTTTC

clone_size: many
d_call: .
j_call: TRBJ2-1
v_call: TRBV29-1
cdr3_aa: CSAGGGLEQFF
cdr3_nt: TGCAGCGCTGGGGGGGGCTTGGAGCAGTTCTTC

clone_size: once
d_call: TRBD1
j_call: TRBJ2-5
v_call: TRBV7-9
cdr3_aa: CASSLTSGTGGETQYF
cdr3_nt: TGTGCCAGCAGCCTAACTTCCGGGACAGGGGGAGAGACCCAGTACTTC

clone_size: .
d_call: TRBD2
j_call: TRBJ2-7
v_call: TRBV28
cdr3_aa: CASERGSEQYF
cdr3_nt: TGTGCCAGCGAGCGGGGATCCGAGCAGTACTTC

clone_size: .
d_call: .
j_call: TRBJ2-7
v_call: TRBV5-1
cdr3_aa: CASSSRTLSNEQYF
cdr3_nt: TGCGCCAGCAGCAGCCGGACCTTAAGCAACGAGCAGTACTTC

clone_size: few
d_call: TRBD1
j_call: TRBJ1-4
v_call: TRBV5-1
cdr3_aa: CASSTGQVEEEKLFF
cdr3_nt: TGCGCCAGCAGCACGGGACAGGTGGAAGAGGAAAAACTGTTTTTT

clone_size: .
d_call: TRBD1
j_call: TRBJ1-1
v_call: TRBV12-3/TRBV12-4
cdr3_aa: CASNWDRNTEAFF
cdr3_nt: TGTGCCAGCAACTGGGACAGGAACACTGAAGCTTTCTTT

clone_size: .
d_call: .
j_call: TRBJ2-7
v_call: TRBV10-2
cdr3_aa: CASSELRIEQYF
cdr3_nt: TGCGCCAGCAGTGAGTTGAGGATCGAGCAGTACTTC

clone_size: .
d_call: TRBD2
j_call: TRBJ2-3
v_call: TRBV15
cdr3_aa: CATSRQTSDTDTQYF
cdr3_nt: TGTGCCACCAGCAGACAGACTAGCGACACAGATACGCAGTATTTT

clone_size: once
d_call: .
j_call: TRBJ2-5
v_call: TRBV7-9
cdr3_aa: CASSMDSQETQYF
cdr3_nt: TGTGCCAGCAGCATGGACAGCCAAGAGACCCAGTACTTC

clone_size: .
d_call: TRBD2
j_call: TRBJ2-1
v_call: TRBV2
cdr3_aa: CASRSSGSTSNEQFF
cdr3_nt: TGTGCCAGCAGATCCAGCGGGAGTACTTCCAATGAGCAGTTCTTC